This T cell receptor (beta chain) was identified during a study of beta chain features in type 1 diabetes (dated by TCRdb to 2016 to 2018). Some background on the complete study: Mean age, gender distribution, total cell number and subset yield did not differ between patients and healthy donors. A total of roughly 98,000,000 sorted cells were examined across all samples, and a strong correlation was observed between cell number per subset and RNA yield. The study compared the TCRB repertoires of sorted circulating CD4+ T cell subsets in recently diagnosed type 1 diabetes patients with those in matched healthy donors. Naive and central memory subsets were obtained from all 30 or so donors, but regulatory and stem cell-like memory subsets were isolated from only 8 patients and roughly 8 healthy donors. Beyond this particular receptor, the publication reports: Because the HLA sub-analyses included only small numbers of individuals, any influence of HLA type on TCRB rearrangement was left unresolved. Shorter templates might have been favored by PCR, but patient and control samples were amplified and corrected together, so both groups would have been affected equally by any skew. A moderate but significant shortening of TCRB CDR3 length was observed in type 1 diabetes patients in all four CD4+ subsets. Naive, central memory and regulatory TCRB repertoires appeared to be more similar among patients than among healthy donors. Patients with type 1 diabetes made fewer insertions and deleted more nucleotides at VDJ recombination sites, implying thymic rearrangement abnormalities. Because cDNA was sequenced instead of genomic DNA, highly expressing activated cells could be over-represented, though the groups showed no difference in activation or CD3 levels.

The entire amount of isolated RNA was reverse transcribed using the High Capacity cDNA Reverse Transcription Kit, so the sequenced TCRB transcripts were expressed ones. Naive, central memory and regulatory T cell samples underwent deep immunoSEQ sequencing, averaging around 4 million total reads per sample. Sorted cells were lysed in RLT buffer and RNA was extracted with DNase-treated RNeasy Micro or Mini kits, depending on cell number. Each cell subset was processed separately to prevent cross-contamination, with patient and healthy donor samples processed together. TCRB sequences were amplified from cDNA with the immunoSEQ multiplex PCR, producing 87-bp fragments spanning the CDR3 region. The amplicons were sequenced using the Illumina HiSeq platform. From the authors' description of their analysis: Synthetic template baselines were used to correct PCR bias computationally, reads within Hamming distance 2 were collapsed, and singletons that could not be merged were discarded. Reads were aligned against IMGT to assign V, D and J genes, CDR3 length and insertions or deletions at six rearrangement sites. Clonotype counts were normalized to sorted cell number within each subset before computing true diversity and Gini coefficients with the tcR R package. Repertoire sharing was quantified using the overlap coefficient calculated on TCRB nucleotide sequences. Entries here come from immuneACCESS through TCRdb and include only in-frame sequences with V and J called. Some clones fail to appear in such tables; in the studies checked, an unresolved V gene covers under half of the shortfall, and the cause of the remainder is unknown. That table is the source of V, J and clone size, and D and trimming were worked out from the DNA. The sample table holds around 300,000 clones, of which less than 15% were seen once. Of the sample, roughly 7% is held by the ten largest clones.

From the cysteine up to the phenylalanine, the CDR3 has a length of 11 residues. CDR3 DNA only is kept here, 33 bases in frame from base 1. CDR1 and CDR2 are read off the germline V gene as SGHTA and FQGNSA. Trimming at the junction amounts to 4 bases on V and 8 bases on J, and the germline ends lie 6 bases apart. From each donor, a single peripheral blood sample of about 100 mL on average was drawn into heparinised tubes. Naive, central memory, regulatory and stem cell-like memory CD4+ T cells were sorted on a BD FACSAria II using a panel including CD45RO, CCR7, CD25, CD127, CD95 and CD27. All sorted populations exceeded 95% purity. PBMCs were isolated right away by Lymphoprep density gradient centrifugation and were stained directly, without culture. Samples were stained and sorted in pairs, with one healthy donor and one patient per experiment, so that batch effects were minimized. As regards this clone: No antigen is known for it. Per-nucleotide qualities are absent, and no much larger clonotype sits a single base away.

Sequenced material: central memory CD4+ T cells from blood. This TCR derives from a man aged 30-40 years in good health. The rearrangement combines TRBV7-2 with TRBJ2-1; confidence is insufficient to name the D gene. CDR3 sequence: CASSSNDEQFF. The bases are TGTGCCAGCAGCTCCAATGATGAGCAGTTCTTC.